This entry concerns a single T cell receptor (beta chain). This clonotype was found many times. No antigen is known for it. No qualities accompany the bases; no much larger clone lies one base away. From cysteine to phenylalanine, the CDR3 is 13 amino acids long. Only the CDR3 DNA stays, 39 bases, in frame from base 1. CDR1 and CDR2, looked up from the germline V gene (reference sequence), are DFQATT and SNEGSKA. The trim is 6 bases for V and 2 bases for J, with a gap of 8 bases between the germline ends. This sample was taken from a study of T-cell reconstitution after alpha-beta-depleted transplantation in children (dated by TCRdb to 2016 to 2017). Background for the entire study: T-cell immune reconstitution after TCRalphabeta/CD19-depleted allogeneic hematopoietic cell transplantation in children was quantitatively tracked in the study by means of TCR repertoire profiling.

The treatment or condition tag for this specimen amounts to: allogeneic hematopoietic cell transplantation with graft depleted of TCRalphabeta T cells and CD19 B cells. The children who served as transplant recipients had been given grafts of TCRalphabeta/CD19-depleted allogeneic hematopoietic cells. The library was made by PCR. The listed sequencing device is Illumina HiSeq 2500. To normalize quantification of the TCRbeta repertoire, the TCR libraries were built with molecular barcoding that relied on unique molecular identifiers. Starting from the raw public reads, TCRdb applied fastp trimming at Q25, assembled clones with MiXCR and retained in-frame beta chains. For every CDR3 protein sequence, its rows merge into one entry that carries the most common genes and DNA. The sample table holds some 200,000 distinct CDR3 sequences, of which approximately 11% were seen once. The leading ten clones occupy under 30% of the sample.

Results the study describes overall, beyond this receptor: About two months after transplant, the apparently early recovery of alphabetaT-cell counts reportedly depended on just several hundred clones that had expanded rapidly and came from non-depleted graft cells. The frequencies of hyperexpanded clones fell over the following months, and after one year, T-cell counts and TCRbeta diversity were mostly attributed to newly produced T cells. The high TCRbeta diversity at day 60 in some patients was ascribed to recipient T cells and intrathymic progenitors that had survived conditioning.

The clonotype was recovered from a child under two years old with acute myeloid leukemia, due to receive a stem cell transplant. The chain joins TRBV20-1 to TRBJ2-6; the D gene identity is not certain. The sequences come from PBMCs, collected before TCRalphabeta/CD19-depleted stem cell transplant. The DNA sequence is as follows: TGCAGTGCCCTAAGCACTGGGGCCAACGTCCTGACTTTC. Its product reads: CSALSTGANVLTF.